Following are 32 T cell receptor beta chains from one sample sequenced in a study of cytomegalovirus exposure and HLA in healthy donors. Use of 60 Vbeta and 13 Jbeta primers characterized the PCR. Sequencing was performed with immunoSEQ multiplex PCR; in TCRdb, only in-frame clones are kept and a portion is missing. Of approximately 120,000 clones listed, around 75% are singletons. The sample was PBMCs. The receptors shown here come from a man aged 60 to 75 in good health and CMV-seropositive.

The chain links TRBV5-1 to TRBJ2-1, with 8 bases matching TRBD2. This CDR3 contains 16 residues. J was trimmed by 7 bases and V by 0 bases; bases with no gene match: 9. Germline V gene data show CDR1 as SGHRS and CDR2 as YFSETQ. CDR3 sequence reads: CASSLAGNSGVNEQFF. The CDR3 DNA reads TGCGCCAGCAGCTTGGCCGGTAATAGCGGGGTTAATGAGCAGTTCTTC.

The chain couples TRBV5-6 to TRBJ1-6; no firm D call. Germline V gives CDR1 SGHDT, CDR2 YYEEEE. The CDR3 runs 12 residues. Trimming took off 4 bases at V and 14 bases at J, with 13 bases between the two ends. The CDR3 bases are TGTGCCAGCAGCCCCGGGTCCCGGACCCTCCACTTT. This sequence encodes CASSPGSRTLHF.

The chain combines TRBV15 with TRBJ2-7, with D unresolved. V was trimmed by 0 bases and J by 2 bases, leaving 5 bases between them. This CDR3 contains 13 residues. Germline lookup yields CDR1 LNHNV and CDR2 YYDKDF (reference sequence). For the CDR3, the DNA is TGTGCCACCAGCAGAGAGGCAGCCTACGAGCAGTACTTC. This sequence encodes CATSREAAYEQYF.

The chain has TRBV6-4 and TRBJ1-5, with unresolved D. The germline V gene has CDR1 MRHNA and CDR2 SNTAGT. The CDR3 has 14 residues. Trimming left V 4 bases short and J 2 bases short, with 9 bases between. CDR3 protein: CASSVEVGNQPQHF. The CDR3 DNA reads as TGTGCCAGCAGTGTGGAGGTAGGCAATCAGCCCCAGCATTTT.

The chain joins TRBV7-3 to TRBJ2-2; 9 positions match TRBD1. Germline V gene sequence: CDR1 SGHTA, CDR2 FQGTGA. The CDR3 runs to 15 residues. Trimming cost V 6 bases and J 7 bases; bases outside gene matches: 9. The CDR3 nucleotides are TGTGCCAGCAGTCAAAAGGGACAGGGTGTCGGGGAGCTGTTTTTT. It translates to CASSQKGQGVGELFF. The whole variable domain, remainder taken from reference TRBV7-3 and TRBJ2-2, is GAGVSQTPSNKVTEKGKYVELRCDPISGHTALYWYRQSLGQGPEFLIYFQGTGAADDSGLPNDRFFAVRPEGSVSTLKIQRTERGDSAVYLCASSQKGQGVGELFFGEGSRLTVL.

The chain carries TRBV28 and TRBJ2-7, with D unresolved. The CDR3 runs 14 residues. Germline V lookup: CDR1 MDHEN, CDR2 SYDVKM. Trimming removed 5 bases from V and 3 bases from J, with 14 bases in between. The CDR3 spells CASSTPGAGYEQYF. The CDR3 nucleotides read TGTGCCAGCAGTACCCCCGGAGCTGGCTACGAGCAGTACTTC.

There are a few counts of this clone. The chain combines TRBV19 with TRBJ1-2; a possible D gene is TRBD1 (5 bases). The CDR3 runs to 14 residues. Germline CDR1 is LNHDA and CDR2 is SQIVND (reference sequence). Trimming pared 8 bases from V and 2 bases from J, leaving 15 bases between. Here the CDR3 reads CASRGREANYGYTF. The CDR3 DNA follows: TGTGCCAGTCGGGGGAGGGAAGCCAACTATGGCTACACCTTC.

This chain connects TRBV12-5 to TRBJ2-5; 11 bases agree with TRBD1. CDR1 LGHNT and CDR2 FRNRAP come from the germline V gene. The V segment lost 1 base and the J segment 4 bases; nucleotides outside the gene matches: 5. CDR3 size: 16 residues. CDR3 nucleotide sequence: TGTGCTAGTGGTTTGGGGGACAGGGGGTCAGGAGAGACCCAGTACTTC. The encoded protein is CASGLGDRGSGETQYF.

V and J are TRBV27 and TRBJ1-6, with TRBD1 as a possible D gene (6 bases). V dropped 2 bases and J dropped 9 bases, with 17 bases sitting between them. CDR1 MNHEY and CDR2 SMNVEV come from the germline V gene (reference sequence). The CDR3 length is 16 residues. The CDR3 DNA sequence: TGTGCCAGCAGTTTAGGGTCGGGGGGCATGGGTTCACCCCTCCACTTT. Its translation: CASSLGSGGMGSPLHF.

This chain links TRBV6-1 with TRBJ1-2, with D possibly matching TRBD1 (6 bases). The germline V gene encodes CDR1 MNHNS and CDR2 SASEGT. CDR3 length equals 15 residues. The V gene lost 2 bases and the J gene lost 0 bases, with 10 bases spanning the gap. The CDR3 sequence is CASSEPRGANYGYTF. The CDR3 DNA sequence: TGTGCCAGCAGTGAACCCAGGGGAGCTAACTATGGCTACACCTTC.

This chain connects TRBV7-3 to TRBJ1-2, with D tentatively TRBD1 (6 bases). V lost 5 bases and J 6 bases, leaving 22 bases between the germline ends. Germline V gene data show CDR1 as SGHTA and CDR2 as FQGTGA. This CDR3 is 16 amino acids long. CDR3 residues: CASSRGGAGRVNGYTF. DNA of the CDR3: TGTGCCAGCAGCCGTGGGGGGGCGGGCAGGGTGAATGGCTACACCTTC.

The chain joins TRBV2 to TRBJ1-6; TRBD1 matches at 9 bases. Germline CDR1 reads SNHLY; CDR2 reads FYNNEI. V shed 11 bases, J shed 10 bases, and the junction held 6 bases outside the gene matches. The CDR3 spans 12 residues. For the CDR3, the DNA is TGTGCCTCCAGGGACAGGGTGTCACCCCTCCACTTT. Translated: CASRDRVSPLHF.

The rearrangement links TRBV11-2 to TRBJ2-5; 10 bases agree with TRBD2. Trimming removed 6 bases from V and 1 base from J; junction bases left unmatched: 5. The length of the CDR3 is 15 residues. Germline assignment: CDR1 SGHAT and CDR2 FQNNGV. Here the CDR3 reads CASSFSGGPQETQYF. CDR3 DNA: TGTGCCAGCAGTTTTAGCGGGGGGCCCCAAGAGACCCAGTACTTC.

The chain links TRBV2 to TRBJ1-4; possibly TRBD1 for D (5 bases). The ends were cut back, 8 bases at V and 7 bases at J, with 14 bases in the middle. The CDR3 is 13 amino acids. Per germline, CDR1 SNHLY and CDR2 FYNNEI. The CDR3, as DNA: TGTGCCAGCGGGGGGGGTAATTTTGAAAAACTGTTTTTT. It translates to CASGGGNFEKLFF.

Of note for this clone: The same CDR3 arises from other DNA sequences in this sample as well. This chain joins TRBV5-6 and TRBJ1-6; D unresolved. This CDR3 comprises 15 residues. In germline, CDR1 is SGHDT, CDR2 YYEEEE. The V and J ends lost 0 bases and 0 bases respectively, with 4 bases between them. Here the CDR3 reads CASSLGSSYNSPLHF. In nucleotides, the CDR3 is TGTGCCAGCAGCTTGGGTAGCTCCTATAATTCACCCCTCCACTTT.

The chain joins TRBV5-1 to TRBJ1-5; TRBD1 might be the D (5 bases). V lost 0 bases and J 2 bases, leaving 15 bases between the germline ends. Germline loops: CDR1 SGHRS, CDR2 YFSETQ. The CDR3 length is 17 residues. The CDR3 protein is CASSLGPQGEGNQPQHF. CDR3 coding DNA: TGCGCCAGCAGCTTGGGACCCCAGGGTGAAGGCAATCAGCCCCAGCATTTT.

V is TRBV27 and J is TRBJ2-3; 15 bases are a match to TRBD2. Germline CDR1 MNHEY, CDR2 SMNVEV (reference sequence). CDR3 length: 16 residues. Trimming at V came to 2 bases and at J to 4 bases, leaving 1 base not matched to a gene. CDR3 sequence (DNA): TGTGCCAGCAGTTTAGGACTAGCGGGGGGGGCAGATACGCAGTATTTT. Amino acid sequence: CASSLGLAGGADTQYF.

This rearrangement joins TRBV5-6 to TRBJ1-6; TRBD1 aligns across 9 bases. Unmatched junction bases numbered 7, after V lost 3 bases and J lost 9 bases. This CDR3 contains 15 residues. Germline CDR1 SGHDT, CDR2 YYEEEE. The CDR3 DNA is TGTGCCAGCAGCTCCTTCGGACAGGGGCTTTCACCCCTCCACTTT. It encodes CASSSFGQGLSPLHF.

This sequence joins TRBV2 and TRBJ2-3, with 7 bases identical to TRBD2. The CDR3 loop spans 14 amino acids. Germline CDR1 is SNHLY and CDR2 is FYNNEI. The V gene end was trimmed by 8 bases and the J gene end by 1 base; junction bases not matched to a gene: 6. CDR3 sequence: CASRSRGGTDTQYF. The CDR3 region has the DNA TGTGCCAGCCGATCACGGGGGGGCACAGATACGCAGTATTTT.

In its sample, this clone was seen a few times. The rearrangement links TRBV29-1 to TRBJ2-3, with 10 positions matching TRBD1. Germline CDR1 is SQVTM and CDR2 is ANQGSEA. Trimming at V came to 3 bases and at J to 4 bases, leaving 1 base not matched to a gene. The length of the CDR3 is 13 residues. CDR3 coding DNA: TGCAGCGTTGAGGGACAGGGGCCAGATACGCAGTATTTT. As protein: CSVEGQGPDTQYF.

CDR3 coding DNA: TGTGCCAGCAGCCACGGGACATGGGGAAGCACAGATACGCAGTATTTT. It yields the protein CASSHGTWGSTDTQYF. The chain uses TRBV5-6 and TRBJ2-3, with D perhaps TRBD1 (6 bases). The CDR3 sequence is 16 residues long. The ends were cut back, 4 bases at V and 0 bases at J, with 15 bases in the middle. From germline, CDR1 is SGHDT and CDR2 YYEEEE.

DNA for the CDR3: TGTGCCAGCAGGGATAAGCACGGCGGGGTGACCTACGAGCAGTACTTC. The encoded protein is CASRDKHGGVTYEQYF. The J gene is TRBJ2-7, the V gene TRBV11-2; D perhaps matches TRBD2 (6 bases). Germline V gene lookup returns CDR1 SGHAT and CDR2 FQNNGV. V lost 6 bases to trimming and J lost 2 bases, with 20 bases between them. The CDR3 spans 16 residues.

The V call is TRBV11-2, the J call TRBJ2-3; a possible D gene is TRBD1 (6 bases). The germline CDR1 and CDR2 sequences are SGHAT and FQNNGV. V gave up 1 base and J gave up 0 bases, with 17 bases separating them. The CDR3 covers 18 residues. This CDR3 reads CASSLGSRGLGSTDTQYF. Here the CDR3 DNA reads TGTGCCAGCAGCTTAGGGAGTAGGGGGTTGGGCAGCACAGATACGCAGTATTTT.

The chain uses TRBV6-4 and TRBJ1-1, with a tentative D call TRBD1 (6 bases). The CDR3 consists of 14 residues. V lost 6 bases and J lost 1, with 12 bases in between. Germline values: CDR1 MRHNA, CDR2 SNTAGT. CDR3: CASSLRGPNTEAFF. The CDR3 coding sequence is TGTGCCAGCAGCCTCAGGGGACCGAACACTGAAGCTTTCTTT.

In its sample, this clone was seen once. This chain connects TRBV6-6 to TRBJ2-5, with D possibly being TRBD2 (6 bases). Germline V CDR1 and CDR2: MNHNY, SVGAGI (reference sequence). CDR3 length: 14 amino acids. V lost 2 bases and J lost 7, with 14 bases in between. The CDR3 loop is CASSYRRGSGTQYF. DNA of the CDR3: TGTGCCAGCAGTTACCGGAGGGGTAGCGGGACCCAGTACTTC.

The chain combines TRBV29-1 with TRBJ2-6, with D perhaps TRBD1 (5 bases). With 5 bases removed from V and 1 base from J, the gap between germline ends came to 6 bases. The germline V gene encodes CDR1 SQVTM and CDR2 ANQGSEA. This CDR3 contains 13 residues. CDR3 bases: TGCAGCGTTCAGGGTTCTGGGGCCAACGTCCTGACTTTC. It specifies CSVQGSGANVLTF.

This clone was observed a handful of times. The CDR3 sequence is CASSRIGVVWANVLTF. Here the CDR3 DNA reads TGCGCCAGCAGCCGTATAGGGGTGGTTTGGGCCAACGTCCTGACTTTC. The J gene is TRBJ2-6, the V gene TRBV4-1; TRBD1 might be the D (5 bases). Germline V lookup: CDR1 MGHRA, CDR2 YSYEKL. There are 16 residues in the CDR3. Trimming cost V 4 bases and J 5 bases, with 15 bases left between them.

This clone was seen a single time. The chain is built from TRBV2 and TRBJ2-3; tentatively, D is TRBD2 (6 bases). Germline CDR1 and CDR2: SNHLY and FYNNEI. V was shortened by 4 bases and J by 2 bases, with 13 bases between the two germline ends. CDR3 length equals 15 residues. CDR3 region: CASSGLGAPTDTQYF. The CDR3 DNA sequence: TGTGCCAGCAGTGGACTAGGGGCTCCCACAGATACGCAGTATTTT. Together with reference TRBV2 and TRBJ2-3, the CDR3 gives the full variable domain: EPEVTQTPSHQVTQMGQEVILRCVPISNHLYFYWYRQILGQKVEFLVSFYNNEISEKSEIFDDQFSVERPDGSNFTLKIRSTKLEDSAMYFCASSGLGAPTDTQYFGPGTRLTVL.

The V and J genes are TRBV28 and TRBJ2-7, with 7 bases identical to TRBD2. Germline V lookup: CDR1 MDHEN, CDR2 SYDVKM. V was clipped by 10 bases and J by 6 bases; unmatched bases: 15. CDR3 length: 14 residues. CDR3 sequence: CAINPGGLIGEQYF. The CDR3 DNA sequence: TGTGCCATCAACCCCGGGGGGTTAATAGGCGAGCAGTACTTC.

The chain employs TRBV7-9 and TRBJ1-1; TRBD1 is a possible D gene (5 bases). Germline V gene lookup returns CDR1 SEHNR and CDR2 FQNEAQ (reference sequence). The CDR3 spans 13 residues. Deletions cut 4 bases from V and 11 bases from J, with 17 bases between. CDR3 protein: CASSSQNQRGAFF. In DNA, the CDR3 is TGTGCCAGCAGCTCGCAGAACCAACGGGGGGCTTTCTTT.

V and J are TRBV5-1 and TRBJ2-1; 12 bases map to TRBD2. The CDR3 sequence is 15 residues long. Germline CDR1 reads SGHRS; CDR2 reads YFSETQ. The trim removed 0 bases at V and 15 bases at J, leaving 10 bases unmatched. The CDR3 sequence: CASSLDQVLAGGWFF. Written as DNA, the CDR3 is TGCGCCAGCAGCTTGGACCAGGTACTAGCGGGGGGTTGGTTCTTC.

Only one count was recorded for this clone. The chain uses TRBV30 and TRBJ2-4; D remains ambiguous. Between the trimmed V and J ends, which lost 3 bases and 0 bases, there was a span of 12 bases. There are 15 residues in the CDR3. CDR1 is GTSNPN and CDR2 is SVGIG in the germline V gene (reference sequence). The chain's CDR3 is CAWRERQLAKNIQYF. CDR3 nucleotides: TGTGCCTGGAGGGAGAGGCAGCTAGCCAAAAACATTCAGTACTTC. The complete variable domain, with remaining parts taken from reference TRBV30 and TRBJ2-4, reads SQTIHQWPATLVQPVGSPLSLECTVEGTSNPNLYWYRQAAGRGLQLLFYSVGIGQISSEVPQNLSASRPQDRQFILSSKKLLLSDSGFYLCAWRERQLAKNIQYFGAGTRLSVL.